These 26 T cell receptor beta chains came from one sample sequenced in a study of somatic mutations in cytotoxic T cells in rheumatoid arthritis. Profiling relied on immunoSEQ multiplex PCR, and the TCRdb table lists in-frame clones only, not all of them. The sample has 19,000 or so clones, roughly 90% seen once. Input material: CD8+ T cells sorted from blood. Receptors were obtained from a man between 40 and 49 years old in good health.

The V call is TRBV19, the J call TRBJ2-3, with a possible D match to TRBD2 (6 bases). V shed 8 bases and J shed 6 bases, with 18 bases lying between them. The CDR3 is 14 residues long. Germline V gives CDR1 LNHDA, CDR2 SQIVND (reference sequence). Here the CDR3 reads CASVGTPGGDTQYF. In DNA, the CDR3 is TGTGCCAGTGTAGGGACTCCGGGTGGGGATACGCAGTATTTT.

The chain uses TRBV4-3 and TRBJ2-2, with TRBD1 identical over 7 bases. With V trimmed by 3 bases and J by 9 bases, 7 bases remained unmatched. The CDR3 totals 14 residues. Germline assignment: CDR1 LGHNA and CDR2 YSLEER. CDR3 region: CASSQKTGVRELFF. The CDR3 nucleotides are TGCGCCAGCAGCCAGAAAACAGGGGTACGGGAGCTGTTTTTT.

The rearrangement joins TRBV11-2 to TRBJ2-1, with D unresolved. CDR1 is SGHAT, CDR2 FQNNGV, per germline. Trimming took 5 bases from V and 4 from J, leaving 15 bases between them. This CDR3 spans 15 amino acids. CDR3 bases: TGTGCCAGCAGCCAAGGAGTTAGTCGGTACAATGAGCAGTTCTTC. This codes for CASSQGVSRYNEQFF.

This chain joins TRBV7-9 and TRBJ2-1; tentatively, D is TRBD2 (6 bases). This CDR3 is built from 14 residues. Per the germline V gene, CDR1 is SEHNR and CDR2 is FQNEAQ (reference sequence). V was pared by 0 bases and J by 7 bases, with 10 bases between. The CDR3 here is CASSLAGSKNEQFF. The CDR3 region has the DNA TGTGCCAGCAGCTTAGCCGGGAGTAAGAATGAGCAGTTCTTC.

This clone was detected only once. The gene calls are TRBV5-6 and TRBJ1-6; tentative D call: TRBD1 (5 bases). Germline V lookup: CDR1 SGHDT, CDR2 YYEEEE. The CDR3 length is 13 residues. Trimming stripped 4 bases from V and 10 bases from J, with 12 bases between. CDR3 nucleotides: TGTGCCAGCAGCCCCGGTGGGGGGTCACCCCTCCACTTT. It specifies CASSPGGGSPLHF.

The chain carries TRBV7-2 and TRBJ2-7, with TRBD2 as a possible D gene (5 bases). The germline V and J ends were trimmed by 2 bases and 9 bases, with 11 bases remaining between them. The CDR3 spans 12 residues. Per the germline V gene, CDR1 is SGHTA and CDR2 is FQGNSA. The CDR3 DNA reads TGTGCCAGCAGCTTATATGGAGGAGGGCAGTACTTC. Its translation: CASSLYGGGQYF. The full variable domain, with the rest looked up from reference TRBV7-2 and TRBJ2-7, is GAGVSQSPSNKVTEKGKDVELRCDPISGHTALYWYRQSLGQGLEFLIYFQGNSAPDKSGLPSDRFSAERTGGSVSTLTIQRTQQEDSAVYLCASSLYGGGQYFGPGTRLTVT.

This chain joins TRBV28 and TRBJ1-1, with D maybe TRBD1 (6 bases). Germline V lookup: CDR1 MDHEN, CDR2 SYDVKM. V shed 2 bases and J shed 3 bases, with 7 bases lying between them. The CDR3 contains 13 residues. The CDR3 DNA follows: TGTGCCAGCAGTTTAGAGGGGGACACTGAAGCTTTCTTT. It codes for CASSLEGDTEAFF.

CDR3 residues: CARSPDAEQFF. The CDR3 region has the DNA TGTGCCAGAAGCCCAGACGCTGAGCAGTTCTTC. The genes are TRBV7-5 and TRBJ2-1. TRBV7-5 has pseudogene status. There are 11 residues in the CDR3.

V is TRBV9 and J is TRBJ2-5, with TRBD2 identical over 7 bases. The CDR3 loop spans 14 amino acids. The trim removed 7 bases at V and 4 bases at J, leaving 10 bases unmatched. The germline V gene encodes CDR1 SGDLS and CDR2 YYNGEE. The CDR3 sequence: CASGRGNFPETQYF. As DNA, the CDR3 is TGTGCCAGCGGGAGGGGTAATTTCCCAGAGACCCAGTACTTC.

The chain employs TRBV5-1 and TRBJ1-1, with 8 bases fitting TRBD1. Germline trimming cut 4 bases from V and 4 bases from J; bases unmatched to any gene: 9. This CDR3 is built from 15 residues. Per germline, CDR1 SGHRS and CDR2 YFSETQ. The CDR3 DNA reads TGCGCCAGCAGCCCAGGACAGGGATCGCTCACTGAAGCTTTCTTT. It encodes CASSPGQGSLTEAFF.

This rearrangement joins TRBV18 to TRBJ1-1, with 7 bases fitting TRBD1. This CDR3 spans 16 amino acids. Germline loops: CDR1 KGHSH, CDR2 LQKENI. Germline trimming cut 2 bases from V and 8 bases from J; bases unmatched to any gene: 14. The CDR3 sequence: CASSPYGPSPDREAFF. In DNA, the CDR3 is TGTGCCAGCTCACCATATGGACCTTCCCCGGACAGGGAAGCTTTCTTT.

This chain connects TRBV7-2 to TRBJ1-2; a possible D gene is TRBD1 (5 bases). Deletions cut 5 bases from V and 4 bases from J, with 20 bases between. Per the germline V gene, CDR1 is SGHTA and CDR2 is FQGNSA. CDR3 length: 16 amino acids. The CDR3 loop is CASSLFQGVSSYGYTF. DNA for the CDR3: TGTGCCAGCAGCCTCTTTCAGGGCGTCTCAAGCTATGGCTACACCTTC. Using reference TRBV7-2 and TRBJ1-2 for the parts outside the CDR3, the full variable domain is GAGVSQSPSNKVTEKGKDVELRCDPISGHTALYWYRQSLGQGLEFLIYFQGNSAPDKSGLPSDRFSAERTGGSVSTLTIQRTQQEDSAVYLCASSLFQGVSSYGYTFGSGTRLTVV.

The chain carries TRBV28 and TRBJ1-2, with TRBD1 as a possible D gene (6 bases). CDR3 length: 16 residues. CDR1 is MDHEN, CDR2 SYDVKM, per germline. Trimming removed 1 base at V and 3 bases at J, with 15 bases between. In DNA form, the CDR3 reads TGTGCCAGCAGTTTATATGCGGGGGCGGCTGACTATGGCTACACCTTC. It yields the protein CASSLYAGAADYGYTF.

The chain is built from TRBV28 and TRBJ1-1; 11 bases match TRBD1. This CDR3 is 16 amino acids long. With V trimmed by 4 bases and J by 3 bases, 7 bases remained unmatched. CDR1 MDHEN and CDR2 SYDVKM come from the germline V gene. The DNA for the CDR3 is TGTGCCAGCAGTTATGGGACAGGGGGTTTGGACACTGAAGCTTTCTTT. Protein: CASSYGTGGLDTEAFF.

V gene TRBV27 combines with J gene TRBJ2-7, with 16 bases that match TRBD2. The CDR3 is made up of 16 amino acids. Germline CDR1 reads MNHEY; CDR2 reads SMNVEV (reference sequence). V dropped 2 bases and J dropped 4; count of bases not matched to a gene: 2. CDR3 residues: CASSLRGLAGGYEQYF. In DNA, the CDR3 is TGTGCCAGCAGTTTACGGGGACTAGCGGGAGGGTACGAGCAGTACTTC.

This clone has a single count. This chain links TRBV28 with TRBJ1-1; D is possibly TRBD1 (5 bases). The CDR3 loop spans 13 amino acids. Germline CDR1 is MDHEN and CDR2 is SYDVKM. V was trimmed by 5 bases and J by 10 bases, leaving 17 bases between them. Here the CDR3 reads CASSDWDGLSAFF. The CDR3, as DNA: TGTGCCAGCAGTGACTGGGACGGACTATCAGCTTTCTTT. The entire variable domain, with the rest obtained from reference TRBV28 and TRBJ1-1, is as follows: DVKVTQSSRYLVKRTGEKVFLECVQDMDHENMFWYRQDPGLGLRLIYFSYDVKMKEKGDIPEGYSVSREKKERFSLILESASTNQTSMYLCASSDWDGLSAFFGQGTRLTVV.

The rearrangement joins TRBV9 to TRBJ2-3, with D possibly TRBD2 on 5 matching bases. The CDR3 is made up of 15 amino acids. Germline V gene data show CDR1 as SGDLS and CDR2 as YYNGEE. Between the trimmed V and J ends, which lost 0 bases and 5 bases, there was a span of 13 bases. The CDR3 reads CASSVGGFRLDTQYF. CDR3 sequence (DNA): TGTGCCAGCAGCGTAGGAGGGTTCCGCTTAGATACGCAGTATTTT.

The CDR3 region has the DNA TGTGCCAGCAGCTCCACCCGGACTAGCGGGAGCTCACGACTACGCGAGCAGTACTTC. Residues: CASSSTRTSGSSRLREQYF. The V call is TRBV7-9, the J call TRBJ2-7, with TRBD2 matching over 13 bases. Unmatched junction bases numbered 18, after V lost 4 bases and J lost 6 bases. The CDR3 spans 19 residues. The germline CDR1 and CDR2 sequences are SEHNR and FQNEAQ (reference sequence). The full variable domain, rest sourced from reference TRBV7-9 and TRBJ2-7, is DTGVSQNPRHKITKRGQNVTFRCDPISEHNRLYWYRQTLGQGPEFLTYFQNEAQLEKSRLLSDRFSAERPKGSFSTLEIQRTEQGDSAMYLCASSSTRTSGSSRLREQYFGPGTRLTVT.

The count of this clone is one. The chain uses TRBV5-6 and TRBJ2-1; D not resolved. Germline V gene lookup returns CDR1 SGHDT and CDR2 YYEEEE. The CDR3 totals 18 residues. Trimming took off 4 bases at V and 2 bases at J, with 22 bases between the two ends. DNA for the CDR3: TGTGCCAGCAGCCCGGCGGTGCTCGCGGCGTCCGCCTACAATGAGCAGTTCTTC. Translating it yields CASSPAVLAASAYNEQFF. The variable domain in full, completed from reference TRBV5-6 and TRBJ2-1, reads DAGVTQSPTHLIKTRGQQVTLRCSPKSGHDTVSWYQQALGQGPQFIFQYYEEEERQRGNFPDRFSGHQFPNYSSELNVNALLLGDSALYLCASSPAVLAASAYNEQFFGPGTRLTVL.

The chain couples TRBV14 to TRBJ1-2; D call uncertain. V was shortened by 0 bases and J by 5 bases, with 13 bases between the two germline ends. Looked up from germline, CDR1 is SGHDN and CDR2 is FVKESK. The CDR3 is 15 amino acids. The CDR3 DNA follows: TGTGCCAGCAGCCAAGAAGTGAGCGGTCCTTATGGCTACACCTTC. Translation: CASSQEVSGPYGYTF.

The CDR3 sequence is CASSFRGEGSFFLNQPQHF. Here the CDR3 DNA reads TGTGCCAGCAGTTTCCGGGGGGAAGGGTCTTTTTTTTTGAATCAGCCCCAGCATTTT. The chain is built from TRBV28 and TRBJ1-5; tentative D call: TRBD1 (5 bases). The germline V gene encodes CDR1 MDHEN and CDR2 SYDVKM. There are 19 residues in the CDR3. V lost 3 bases to trimming and J lost 4 bases, with 25 bases between them.

V and J are TRBV15 and TRBJ2-7; TRBD2 matches at 7 bases. This CDR3 spans 12 amino acids. CDR1 and CDR2 from the germline V gene are LNHNV and YYDKDF (reference sequence). The ends lost 0 bases at V and 12 bases at J; junction bases unmatched: 5. In DNA form, the CDR3 reads TGTGCCACCAGCAGAGACGAGCGGGGCACGTACTTC. It codes for CATSRDERGTYF.

This clone was seen a few times. The rearrangement joins TRBV7-6 to TRBJ1-3; D is perhaps TRBD1 (5 bases). Trimming pared 4 bases from V and 1 base from J, leaving 11 bases between. The CDR3 contains 15 residues. CDR1 and CDR2 from the germline V gene are SGHVS and FNYEAQ. CDR3 nucleotides: TGTGCCAGCAGCTCCGGGGCCTCGTCTGGAAACACCATATATTTT. Amino acid sequence: CASSSGASSGNTIYF.

V is TRBV5-4 and J is TRBJ2-2; 8 bases are shared with TRBD2. Germline V CDR1 and CDR2: SGHNT, YYREEE (reference sequence). This CDR3 is 17 amino acids long. The V segment lost 2 bases and the J segment 4 bases; nucleotides outside the gene matches: 10. The CDR3 region is CASSFELLSGATGELFF. Here the CDR3 DNA reads TGTGCCAGCAGCTTCGAATTGCTTAGCGGGGCCACCGGGGAGCTGTTTTTT.

A remark on this clone: In this CDR3 the conserved last residue, phenylalanine or tryptophan, is missing, so a read error is likely. The DNA is left out, because the CDR3 cannot be placed on it with certainty; the CDR3 is given as TCRdb lists it. V gene TRBV12-2 combines with J gene TRBJ2-7. TRBV12-2 is described as a pseudogene. The CDR3 is 8 residues long, ends included. The CDR3 loop reads CASRLFPL.

This clone was seen only once. The V call is TRBV27, the J call TRBJ2-7; D unclear. This CDR3 comprises 11 residues. Germline assignment: CDR1 MNHEY and CDR2 SMNVEV (reference sequence). Trimming took 3 bases from V and 3 from J, leaving 3 bases between them. Here the CDR3 reads CASSFGYEQYF. The CDR3 bases are TGTGCCAGCAGTTTTGGCTACGAGCAGTACTTC.